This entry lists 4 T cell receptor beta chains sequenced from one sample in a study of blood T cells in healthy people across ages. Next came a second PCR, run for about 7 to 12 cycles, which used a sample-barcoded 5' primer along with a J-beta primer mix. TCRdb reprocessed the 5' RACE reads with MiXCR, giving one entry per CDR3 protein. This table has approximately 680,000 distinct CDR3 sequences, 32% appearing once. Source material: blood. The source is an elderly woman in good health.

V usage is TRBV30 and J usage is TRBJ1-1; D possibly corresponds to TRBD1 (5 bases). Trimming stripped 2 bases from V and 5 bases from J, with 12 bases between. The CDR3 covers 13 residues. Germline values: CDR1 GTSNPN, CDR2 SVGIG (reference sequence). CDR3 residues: CAWSYPGWTEAFF. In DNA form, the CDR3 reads TGTGCCTGGAGTTACCCAGGGTGGACTGAAGCTTTCTTT.

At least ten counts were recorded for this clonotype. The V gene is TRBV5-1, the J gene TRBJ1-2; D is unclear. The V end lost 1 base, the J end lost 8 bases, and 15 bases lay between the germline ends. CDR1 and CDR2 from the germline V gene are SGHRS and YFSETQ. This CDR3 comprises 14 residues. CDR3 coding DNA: TGCGCCAGCAGCTTGACTAGGACGGAGGAGGGCTACACCTTC. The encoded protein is CASSLTRTEEGYTF.

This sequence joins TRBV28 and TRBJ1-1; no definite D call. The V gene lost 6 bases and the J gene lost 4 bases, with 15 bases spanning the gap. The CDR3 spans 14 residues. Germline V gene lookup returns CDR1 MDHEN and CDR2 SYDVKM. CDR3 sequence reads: CASRATSTSTEAFF. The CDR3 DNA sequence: TGTGCCAGCAGGGCCACCTCGACCAGCACTGAAGCTTTCTTT.

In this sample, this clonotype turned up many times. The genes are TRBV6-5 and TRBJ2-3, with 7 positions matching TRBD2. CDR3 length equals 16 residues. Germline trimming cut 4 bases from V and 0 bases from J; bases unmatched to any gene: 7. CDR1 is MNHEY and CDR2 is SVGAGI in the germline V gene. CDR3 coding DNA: TGTGCCAGCAGTTCTTGGGCGGGGGAGAGCACAGATACGCAGTATTTT. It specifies CASSSWAGESTDTQYF.